This T cell receptor (beta chain) was captured in a study of CXCR3-negative and CXCR3-positive naive CD8 T cells. This CDR3 contains 15 residues. CDR1 and CDR2 (germline): SEHNR, FQNEAQ (reference sequence). Via 5' RACE with UMI labels, TRB cDNA libraries were prepared. TCRdb reprocessed the 5' RACE reads, keeping one entry per CDR3 protein, no DNA. The sample data list about 130,000 distinct CDR3 sequences. Sequencing used naive CXCR3- CD8+ T cells from blood. Subset here: CD45RO-CCR7+CD27+CD95- naive CD8+ T cells lacking CXCR3 (TNR3-). The chain is built from TRBV7-9 and TRBJ2-1; TCRdb returns TRBD2, unconfirmable since there is no DNA. This clonotype was sampled from a human donor in good health. Some clones in this sample may be carry-over from other donors' samples. The CDR3 here is CASSSIAGGPVEQFF.